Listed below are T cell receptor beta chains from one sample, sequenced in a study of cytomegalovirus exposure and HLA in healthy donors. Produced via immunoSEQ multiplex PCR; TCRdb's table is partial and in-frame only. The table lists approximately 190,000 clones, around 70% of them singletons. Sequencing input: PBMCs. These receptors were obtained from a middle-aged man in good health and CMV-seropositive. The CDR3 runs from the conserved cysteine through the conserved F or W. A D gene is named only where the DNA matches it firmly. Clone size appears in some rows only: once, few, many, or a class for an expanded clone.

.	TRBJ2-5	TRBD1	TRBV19	CASRDRGQETQYF	TGTGCCAGTAGGGACAGGGGCCAAGAGACCCAGTACTTC
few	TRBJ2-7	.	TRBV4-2	CASSQDLTGSSYEQYF	TGTGCCAGCAGCCAAGATCTGACGGGGTCCTCCTACGAGCAGTACTTC
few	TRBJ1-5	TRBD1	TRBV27	CASRDTGVDQPQHF	TGTGCCAGCAGGGACACAGGGGTCGATCAGCCCCAGCATTTT
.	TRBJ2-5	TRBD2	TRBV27	CASSSAGRQETQYF	TGTGCCAGCAGTTCAGCGGGACGCCAAGAGACCCAGTACTTC
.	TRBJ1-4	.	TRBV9	CASSVDRTNEKLFF	TGTGCCAGCAGCGTAGATAGAACTAATGAAAAACTGTTTTTT
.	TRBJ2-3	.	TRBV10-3	CAISESMRAGGTDTQYF	TGTGCCATCAGTGAGTCGATGCGGGCTGGGGGGACAGATACGCAGTATTTT
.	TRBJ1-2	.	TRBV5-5	CASSLALGGGNGYTF	TGTGCCAGCAGCTTGGCCTTGGGGGGTGGCAATGGCTACACCTTC
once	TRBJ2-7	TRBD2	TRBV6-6	CASNGAGGLGEQYF	TGTGCCAGCAACGGAGCGGGGGGGCTGGGGGAGCAGTACTTC
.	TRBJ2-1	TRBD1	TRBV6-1	CASEGTGGGEQFF	TGTGCCAGCGAGGGGACAGGGGGTGGGGAGCAGTTCTTC
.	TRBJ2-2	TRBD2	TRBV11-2	CASSLTGGSGTGELFF	TGTGCCAGCAGCCTAACGGGGGGATCGGGCACCGGGGAGCTGTTTTTT
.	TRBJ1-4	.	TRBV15	CATSRYPRQGHSEKLFF	TGTGCCACCAGCAGGTATCCCAGGCAGGGTCACTCCGAAAAACTGTTTTTT
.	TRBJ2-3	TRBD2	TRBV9	CASSRRDYLTDTQYF	TGTGCCAGCAGTCGCCGGGACTACCTCACAGATACGCAGTATTTT
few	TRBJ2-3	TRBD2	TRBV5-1	CASSLLAGGKISTDTQYF	TGCGCCAGCAGCTTACTAGCGGGGGGCAAAATTAGCACAGATACGCAGTATTTT
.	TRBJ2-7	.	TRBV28	CASSFSPYEQYF	TGTGCCAGCAGTTTCTCTCCCTACGAGCAGTACTTC
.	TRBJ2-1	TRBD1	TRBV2	CASSPGTGLPNEQFF	TGTGCCAGCAGTCCCGGGACAGGGCTCCCCAATGAGCAGTTCTTC
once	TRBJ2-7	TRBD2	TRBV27	CASSFGGFSYEQYF	TGTGCCAGCAGTTTCGGGGGGTTCTCCTACGAGCAGTACTTC
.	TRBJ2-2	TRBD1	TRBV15	CATSGYRGNTGELFF	TGTGCCACCAGCGGTTACAGGGGTAACACCGGGGAGCTGTTTTTT
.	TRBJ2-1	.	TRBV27	CATQGGSVGEQFF	TGTGCCACGCAGGGGGGATCGGTAGGTGAGCAGTTCTTC
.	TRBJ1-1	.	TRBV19	CASSRGNTEAFF	TGTGCCAGTAGCAGGGGGAACACTGAAGCTTTCTTT
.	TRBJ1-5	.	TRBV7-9	CASSPGKMGRGSNQPQHF	TGTGCCAGCAGCCCCGGCAAAATGGGGAGGGGATCGAATCAGCCCCAGCATTTT
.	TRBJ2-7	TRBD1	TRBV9	CASSTGGGSYEQYF	TGTGCCAGCAGCACAGGGGGAGGCTCCTACGAGCAGTACTTC
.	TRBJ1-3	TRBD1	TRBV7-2	CASSLQGTASGNTIYF	TGTGCCAGCAGCCTCCAGGGGACAGCGTCTGGAAACACCATATATTTT
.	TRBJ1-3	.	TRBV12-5	CASGKGGDGNTIYF	TGTGCTAGTGGCAAGGGCGGGGACGGGAACACCATATATTTT
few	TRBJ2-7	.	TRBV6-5	CASGTVTYEQYF	TGTGCCAGCGGTACAGTGACCTACGAGCAGTACTTC
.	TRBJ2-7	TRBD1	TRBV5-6	CASSLETGLLAYEQYF	TGTGCCAGCAGCTTGGAGACAGGGTTGTTAGCCTACGAGCAGTACTTC
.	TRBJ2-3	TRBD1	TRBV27	CASSWTGAGDTQYF	TGTGCCAGCAGTTGGACAGGGGCGGGAGATACGCAGTATTTT
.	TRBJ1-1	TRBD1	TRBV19	CASREQGPTEAFF	TGTGCCAGTAGGGAACAGGGGCCCACTGAAGCTTTCTTT
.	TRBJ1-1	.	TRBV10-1	CASSESQGRTEAFF	TGCGCCAGCAGTGAGTCTCAGGGAAGGACTGAAGCTTTCTTT
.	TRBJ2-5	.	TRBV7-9	CSSNPAGPGTQYF	TGTTCCAGCAATCCGGCGGGTCCAGGGACCCAGTACTTC
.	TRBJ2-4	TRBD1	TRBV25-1	CASSELGGLDIQYF	TGTGCCAGCAGTGAACTAGGGGGCCTAGACATTCAGTACTTC
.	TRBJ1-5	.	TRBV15	CATSREGGQPQHF	TGTGCCACCAGCAGGGAAGGAGGACAGCCCCAGCATTTT
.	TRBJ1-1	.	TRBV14	CASSQEHNQNTEAFF	TGTGCCAGCAGCCAAGAACACAACCAAAACACTGAAGCTTTCTTT
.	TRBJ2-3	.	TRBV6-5	CASSYRLGTDTQYF	TGTGCCAGCAGTTACCGGTTAGGCACAGATACGCAGTATTTT